The clone carrying this T cell receptor beta chain was recorded a few times. In each case, RNA was isolated and then reverse transcribed into cDNA as the sequencing template. The repertoire was sequenced with immunoSEQ multiplex PCR; TCRdb's copy has only in-frame clones and lacks some. The table has roughly 150,000 clones, around 55% seen once. The data derive from a study of CD8+ T cells in alopecia areata. This CDR3 has 15 residues. V gave up 4 bases and J gave up 0 bases; unmatched junction bases: 6. Germline-derived CDR1 and CDR2 are SGDLS and YYNGEE. The rearrangement joins TRBV9 to TRBJ1-2; 7 bases map to TRBD1. The receptor comes from a human donor in good health. Sequencing used CD4+ T cells sorted from blood. CDR3 in amino acids: CASSWGTGANYGYTF. In DNA form, the CDR3 reads TGTGCCAGCAGCTGGGGAACAGGGGCTAACTATGGCTACACCTTC.